This section outlines one TCR beta chain sequence together with its context. There is no known antigen for this receptor. Per-base quality was not reported, and no clone a single base away is much larger than it. Sequencing took place on an Illumina HiSeq 2500. Quantitative 5'-RACE with molecular barcodes was the method used to prepare the TCR beta libraries. For the original study's pipeline: A new computational method, built on a probabilistic model of VDJ rearrangement, was used to identify disease-linked TCR variants. TCRdb reanalyzed the raw reads on its own, using fastp at Q25 for trimming and MiXCR for clone calling, and kept in-frame beta chains. Entries that share a CDR3 protein sequence are merged under the most common genes and DNA. The V and J calls and clone size are TCRdb's, not the authors'. Within this sample are around 540,000 distinct CDR3 sequences, with about 13% of them counted one time only. The ten largest clones take up about 6.8% of the sample.

The data stem from a study of CD8 T cells in ankylosing spondylitis (TCRdb year 2017). Turning to the overall study: T cell receptor beta repertoires were profiled in healthy donors and ankylosing spondylitis patients so that disease-linked TCR variants could be found. Peripheral blood was sampled, and synovial fluid was also collected from ankylosing spondylitis patients. The whole study cohort included 95 to 130 healthy donors and 25 ankylosing spondylitis patients.

Trimming accounts for 4 bases at V and 3 bases at J, while the number of junction bases matched to no gene is 14. The CDR3, from cysteine to phenylalanine, totals 17 residues. Here the CDR3 DNA is all that survives: 51 bases in frame from base 1. CDR1 and CDR2, per the germline V gene, are MDHEN and SYDVKM. Points the paper makes about the study in general: The disease-linked clones were reported as significantly enriched in matched synovial fluid samples from ankylosing spondylitis patients. The disease-linked clones had a CD8+ phenotype and were found at relatively low frequencies in peripheral blood. A TCR beta motif of several highly homologous amino acid variants appeared characteristic of blood from ankylosing spondylitis patients. Some of the motif variants had been reported before in the synovial fluid and blood of reactive arthritis patients, a finding that suggests common disease-initiation mechanisms.

This clonotype originated in a male donor with ankylosing spondylitis. The source material was blood, either unsorted or a sorted T cell fraction (not recorded which). Rearrangement joined TRBV28 to TRBJ2-7; 8 bases in the junction line up with TRBD2. The DNA reads TGTGCCAGCAGTTCCCCCACGGGAGGGATCTCGGGCTACGAGCAGTACTTC. It is translated as CASSSPTGGISGYEQYF.